What follows are 4 T cell receptor beta chains derived from one specimen sequenced in a study of cytomegalovirus exposure and HLA in healthy donors. Use of 60 Vbeta and 13 Jbeta primers characterized the PCR. Clones were sequenced by immunoSEQ multiplex PCR, and TCRdb holds only the in-frame ones, with some missing. The data show under 140,000 clones, around 80% seen once. Sequenced input: PBMCs. Receptors were obtained from an older woman in good health and CMV-seropositive.

The gene calls are TRBV4-1 and TRBJ2-7; TRBD1 is a possible D gene (6 bases). V lost 2 bases to trimming and J lost 3 bases, with 23 bases between them. The length of the CDR3 is 18 residues. Germline V lookup: CDR1 MGHRA, CDR2 YSYEKL. In DNA, the CDR3 is TGCGCCAGCAGCCAATACCAAGGCCGGGACAAAAAGTACTACGAGCAGTACTTC. Its translation is CASSQYQGRDKKYYEQYF.

This chain connects TRBV18 to TRBJ2-1, with a weak D call TRBD2 (5 bases). Trimming cost V 3 bases and J 3 bases, with 9 bases left between them. The CDR3 runs to 14 residues. Germline CDR1 reads KGHSH; CDR2 reads LQKENI. CDR3 DNA sequence: TGTGCCAGCTCACCCCTACTAGACTACAATGAGCAGTTCTTC. Its translation: CASSPLLDYNEQFF.

The chain uses TRBV29-1 and TRBJ1-2; D is perhaps TRBD1 (5 bases). This CDR3 region has 13 residues. V was trimmed by 7 bases and J by 2 bases, leaving 14 bases between them. CDR1 is SQVTM and CDR2 is ANQGSEA in the germline V gene. The CDR3 here is CSAPRGLNYGYTF. The CDR3 DNA follows: TGCAGCGCCCCGCGGGGGTTGAACTATGGCTACACCTTC. Combining the CDR3 with reference TRBV29-1 and TRBJ1-2 gives the whole variable domain SAVISQKPSRDICQRGTSLTIQCQVDSQVTMMFWYRQQPGQSLTLIATANQGSEATYESGFVIDKFPISRPNLTFSTLTVSNMSPEDSSIYLCSAPRGLNYGYTFGSGTRLTVV.

This rearrangement joins TRBV6-1 to TRBJ2-7, with D tentatively TRBD2 (6 bases). The CDR3 is made up of 14 amino acids. Between the trimmed V and J ends, which lost 1 base and 2 bases, there was a span of 9 bases. Germline CDR1 reads MNHNS; CDR2 reads SASEGT. The CDR3 here is CASSEDGSAYEQYF. As DNA, the CDR3 is TGTGCCAGCAGTGAAGACGGGAGCGCCTACGAGCAGTACTTC.